A single sample gave rise to the 32 T cell receptor beta chains below, sequenced in a study of blood T cell repertoires in COVID-19. The protocol was immunoSEQ multiplex PCR, while the TCRdb copy is restricted to in-frame clones and leaves out a portion. The table records 310,000 or so clones, over 75% of them present only once. Material for sequencing was peripheral blood. Source of these receptors: a woman aged 45-65 years with active or convalescent COVID-19.

The chain combines TRBV6-2 or TRBV6-3 with TRBJ1-1; possibly TRBD1 for D (5 bases). This CDR3 has 15 residues. With 6 bases removed from V and 1 base from J, the gap between germline ends came to 15 bases. From germline, CDR1 is MNHEY and CDR2 SVGEGT. CDR3 DNA sequence: TGTGCCAGCAGCGGCCTTAGCGGGGGGAACACTGAAGCTTTCTTT. This sequence encodes CASSGLSGGNTEAFF.

V gene TRBV28 combines with J gene TRBJ2-4; 8 bases map to TRBD1. The junction had 8 bases not matched to a gene; V was cut back by 5 bases and J by 2 bases. The CDR3 runs to 16 residues. Germline CDR1 MDHEN, CDR2 SYDVKM. CDR3 sequence: CASSPLGQVSKNIQYF. The CDR3 DNA reads as TGTGCCAGCAGTCCCCTGGGACAGGTCTCCAAAAACATTCAGTACTTC. Full variable domain (rest looked up from reference TRBV28 and TRBJ2-4): DVKVTQSSRYLVKRTGEKVFLECVQDMDHENMFWYRQDPGLGLRLIYFSYDVKMKEKGDIPEGYSVSREKKERFSLILESASTNQTSMYLCASSPLGQVSKNIQYFGAGTRLSVL.

J is TRBJ2-5 and V is TRBV19, with 7 bases identical to TRBD1. Germline assignment: CDR1 LNHDA and CDR2 SQIVND (reference sequence). V lost 6 bases and J lost 7; bases outside the gene matches: 8. This CDR3 spans 13 amino acids. CDR3 bases: TGTGCCAGTAGACAGGGGCCCAAGGGGACCCAGTACTTC. Its translation is CASRQGPKGTQYF.

V usage is TRBV2 and J usage is TRBJ2-7; 12 bases are a match to TRBD2. The CDR3 contains 13 residues. V was pared by 6 bases and J by 7 bases, with 4 bases of the junction left unmatched. Germline CDR1 SNHLY, CDR2 FYNNEI. CDR3 DNA sequence: TGTGCCAGCAGCTCCGGACTAGCGGGAGAGCAGTACTTC. Amino acid sequence: CASSSGLAGEQYF.

The chain couples TRBV28 to TRBJ1-1; D ambiguous. Germline lookup yields CDR1 MDHEN and CDR2 SYDVKM. The CDR3 has 12 amino acids. V shed 6 bases and J shed 1 base, with 6 bases lying between them. The CDR3: CASSPRNTEAFF. The CDR3 DNA reads TGTGCCAGCAGCCCCAGGAACACTGAAGCTTTCTTT.

This rearrangement joins TRBV7-9 to TRBJ1-1; 7 nucleotides line up with TRBD1. Germline V gene data show CDR1 as SEHNR and CDR2 as FQNEAQ (reference sequence). This CDR3 is built from 14 residues. Trimming cost V 8 bases and J 0 bases; bases outside gene matches: 6. CDR3 in amino acids: CASQWTGMNTEAFF. The CDR3 bases are TGTGCCAGCCAGTGGACAGGCATGAACACTGAAGCTTTCTTT.

This chain uses TRBV5-4 with TRBJ1-2; D may be TRBD1 (5 bases). Trimming took off 5 bases at V and 5 bases at J, with 7 bases between the two ends. Germline CDR1 SGHNT, CDR2 YYREEE (reference sequence). The CDR3 extends over 11 amino acids. The DNA of the CDR3 is TGTGCCAGCAGTGCAGGGTATGGCTACACCTTC. It translates to CASSAGYGYTF.

This clone appeared a single time. The chain joins TRBV5-1 to TRBJ2-2; D remains ambiguous. The CDR3 totals 14 residues. Trimming cost V 2 bases and J 3 bases, with 8 bases left between them. Germline V gene lookup returns CDR1 SGHRS and CDR2 YFSETQ. Here the CDR3 reads CASSFVADTGELFF. The CDR3 DNA reads as TGCGCCAGCAGCTTCGTGGCGGACACCGGGGAGCTGTTTTTT.

This clone has a single count. The V gene is TRBV30, the J gene TRBJ1-3; D might be TRBD1 (6 bases). Deletions cut 5 bases from V and 11 bases from J, with 13 bases between. The germline CDR1 and CDR2 sequences are GTSNPN and SVGIG (reference sequence). The CDR3 totals 11 residues. CDR3: CAWGGLKAIYF. The DNA of the CDR3 is TGTGCCTGGGGGGGGCTGAAGGCCATATATTTT.

This clone has a single count. This CDR3 reads CASSQGNWEAVEETQYF. Here the CDR3 DNA reads TGTGCCAGCAGCCAAGGTAACTGGGAGGCCGTAGAAGAGACCCAGTACTTC. This chain uses TRBV4-2 with TRBJ2-5, with D possibly being TRBD2 (6 bases). From germline, CDR1 is LGHNA and CDR2 YNFKEQ. V was trimmed by 1 base and J by 3 bases, leaving 18 bases between them. There are 17 residues in the CDR3.

The CDR3 region has the DNA TGTGCCAGCAGCCAAGAAAGGACAGTGAACACTGAAGCTTTCTTT. This encodes CASSQERTVNTEAFF. The J gene is TRBJ1-1, the V gene TRBV4-2; D may be TRBD1 (6 bases). The germline CDR1 and CDR2 sequences are LGHNA and YNFKEQ. This CDR3 has 15 amino acids. Between the trimmed V and J ends, which lost 0 bases and 0 bases, there was a span of 8 bases.

The chain employs TRBV5-1 and TRBJ2-1, with D possibly matching TRBD2 (5 bases). The V gene's germline CDR1 is SGHRS and CDR2 YFSETQ. CDR3 length: 17 amino acids. The V and J ends lost 4 bases and 0 bases respectively, with 17 bases between them. This CDR3 is CASSLNFGNPSYNEQFF. CDR3 DNA sequence: TGCGCCAGCAGCCTCAATTTCGGGAATCCCTCCTACAATGAGCAGTTCTTC. Full variable domain (outside the CDR3, taken from reference TRBV5-1 and TRBJ2-1): KAGVTQTPRYLIKTRGQQVTLSCSPISGHRSVSWYQQTPGQGLQFLFEYFSETQRNKGNFPGRFSGRQFSNSRSEMNVSTLELGDSALYLCASSLNFGNPSYNEQFFGPGTRLTVL.

The V gene is TRBV10-3, the J gene TRBJ1-2; D possibly corresponds to TRBD1 (5 bases). The germline gives CDR1 ENHRY, CDR2 SYGVKD. With 7 bases removed from V and 6 bases from J, the gap between germline ends came to 9 bases. This CDR3 is built from 11 residues. For the CDR3, the DNA is TGTGCCATCAATCAGGGTGATGGCTACACCTTC. Amino acids: CAINQGDGYTF.

The rearrangement links TRBV6-6 to TRBJ1-2, with D uncertain. Germline V gene lookup returns CDR1 MNHNY and CDR2 SVGAGI (reference sequence). The length of the CDR3 is 13 residues. V was shortened by 0 bases and J by 5 bases, with 7 bases between the two germline ends. CDR3 in amino acids: CASSYSADYGYTF. CDR3 DNA sequence: TGTGCCAGCAGTTACTCGGCGGATTATGGCTACACCTTC.

The J gene is TRBJ1-1, the V gene TRBV18; no firm D call. V lost 6 bases and J 1 base, leaving 15 bases between the germline ends. The CDR3 covers 15 residues. Per germline, CDR1 KGHSH and CDR2 LQKENI. In DNA form, the CDR3 reads TGTGCCAGCTCCCCGTTACAGCTGAAGAACACTGAAGCTTTCTTT. Its translation is CASSPLQLKNTEAFF.

The CDR3 region is CAWIRTSGDRTYNEQFF. The DNA of the CDR3 is TGTGCCTGGATTCGGACTAGCGGGGACCGGACCTACAATGAGCAGTTCTTC. The rearrangement links TRBV30 to TRBJ2-1, with 12 bases identical to TRBD2. The CDR3 loop spans 17 amino acids. With V trimmed by 4 bases and J by 2 bases, 9 bases remained unmatched. In germline, CDR1 is GTSNPN, CDR2 SVGIG (reference sequence).

The chain has TRBV18 and TRBJ2-2; 8 bases line up with TRBD1. Per germline, CDR1 KGHSH and CDR2 LQKENI. The CDR3 length is 20 residues. J gave up 6 bases and V 0 bases, and 18 bases lay outside the gene matches. This CDR3 reads CASSPPISSTATGDPGELFF. CDR3 nucleotides: TGTGCCAGCTCACCACCGATTTCGAGCACAGCGACAGGGGATCCCGGGGAGCTGTTTTTT.

The V call is TRBV19, the J call TRBJ1-6; the D gene is possibly TRBD1 (5 bases). The V and J ends lost 6 bases and 10 bases respectively, with 19 bases between them. The CDR3 totals 15 residues. From germline, CDR1 is LNHDA and CDR2 SQIVND (reference sequence). CDR3 loop: CASSHGGPEGSPLHF. The CDR3, as DNA: TGTGCCAGTAGCCACGGGGGACCAGAGGGCTCACCCCTCCACTTT.

This chain links TRBV27 with TRBJ2-7, with 12 bases that match TRBD2. This CDR3 is 17 amino acids long. The V gene end was trimmed by 6 bases and the J gene end by 3 bases; junction bases not matched to a gene: 12. Germline V gene lookup returns CDR1 MNHEY and CDR2 SMNVEV (reference sequence). The CDR3 DNA sequence: TGTGCCAGCAGCCATAGATTCCGGACTAGCGGGAACTACGAGCAGTACTTC. Translated: CASSHRFRTSGNYEQYF.

V gene TRBV7-2 combines with J gene TRBJ2-7; TRBD2 agrees at 9 bases. Trimming took 5 bases from V and 3 from J; bases not matched to a gene: 14. CDR3 length equals 17 residues. Looked up from germline, CDR1 is SGHTA and CDR2 is FQGNSA. The CDR3 DNA is TGTGCCAGCAGCGGGCGGGGGGCTAGCGGGGCCCTCTACGAGCAGTACTTC. It codes for CASSGRGASGALYEQYF.

The V and J genes are TRBV30 and TRBJ1-2, with 8 bases that match TRBD1. This CDR3 has 14 residues. The V gene's germline CDR1 is GTSNPN and CDR2 SVGIG (reference sequence). V gave up 1 base and J gave up 7 bases; unmatched junction bases: 8. This CDR3 reads CAWSEDRGEGGYTF. Written as DNA, the CDR3 is TGTGCCTGGAGTGAAGACAGGGGCGAAGGTGGCTACACCTTC.

The chain employs TRBV6-1 and TRBJ1-2; TRBD1 is a possible D gene (6 bases). Trimming removed 5 bases at V and 4 bases at J, with 17 bases between. Germline lookup yields CDR1 MNHNS and CDR2 SASEGT. The CDR3 has 15 residues. CDR3 in amino acids: CASSLGGDTPYGYTF. The CDR3 DNA reads TGTGCCAGCAGTTTGGGTGGGGACACCCCCTATGGCTACACCTTC.

This chain connects TRBV6-5 to TRBJ1-5; a possible D gene is TRBD1 (6 bases). Germline assignment: CDR1 MNHEY and CDR2 SVGAGI. This CDR3 contains 14 residues. The V gene lost 6 bases and the J gene lost 2 bases, with 11 bases spanning the gap. This CDR3 reads CASSLQGGNQPQHF. CDR3 DNA sequence: TGTGCCAGCAGCTTACAGGGAGGCAATCAGCCCCAGCATTTT.

The V call is TRBV12-5, the J call TRBJ2-7; weak D call: TRBD2 (6 bases). Trimming removed 7 bases at V and 3 bases at J, with 16 bases between. Germline-derived CDR1 and CDR2 are LGHNT and FRNRAP. This CDR3 is 14 amino acids long. CDR3 nucleotides: TGTGCTAGTGAAGGCCCCGCGGGGAACTACGAGCAGTACTTC. Translation gives CASEGPAGNYEQYF.

The chain employs TRBV30 and TRBJ2-1; 12 bases line up with TRBD2. V shed 4 bases and J 3 bases; nucleotides not matched to a gene: 4. From germline, CDR1 is GTSNPN and CDR2 SVGIG (reference sequence). The CDR3 contains 15 residues. The CDR3 DNA sequence: TGTGCCTGGAACCCTAGCGGGGGGGGCTACAATGAGCAGTTCTTC. Its protein product is CAWNPSGGGYNEQFF.

CDR3 region: CASNKGDGANVLTF. The CDR3 bases are TGTGCCAGCAACAAGGGGGATGGGGCCAACGTCCTGACTTTC. The V and J genes are TRBV6-6 and TRBJ2-6; tentatively, D is TRBD1 (6 bases). CDR1 is MNHNY and CDR2 is SVGAGI in the germline V gene (reference sequence). V was shortened by 7 bases and J by 3 bases, with 10 bases between the two germline ends. The CDR3 is 14 residues long.

The chain combines TRBV11-2 with TRBJ2-3; D is possibly TRBD2 (6 bases). The CDR3 is 16 residues long. Deletions cut 4 bases from V and 0 bases from J, with 14 bases between. Per the germline V gene, CDR1 is SGHAT and CDR2 is FQNNGV. The CDR3 sequence is CASSSSSSASTDTQYF. CDR3 sequence (DNA): TGTGCCAGCAGCTCCTCCTCTAGCGCTAGCACAGATACGCAGTATTTT.

V usage is TRBV18 and J usage is TRBJ2-7; D unresolved. CDR3 length: 12 residues. CDR1 and CDR2 from the germline V gene are KGHSH and LQKENI. V was pared by 3 bases and J by 2 bases, with 5 bases between. The CDR3 region is CASSPDTYEQYF. In nucleotides, the CDR3 is TGTGCCAGCTCACCCGACACCTACGAGCAGTACTTC.

V gene TRBV6-4 combines with J gene TRBJ2-1, with 7 bases that match TRBD2. J was trimmed by 15 bases and V by 5 bases; bases with no gene match: 13. This CDR3 contains 13 residues. Germline V gene sequence: CDR1 MRHNA, CDR2 SNTAGT. The CDR3 protein is CASSSREGTGLFF. The CDR3 nucleotides are TGTGCCAGCAGTTCCAGGGAGGGGACGGGCTTGTTCTTC.

This chain connects TRBV30 to TRBJ1-6; D is unclear. The CDR3 has 12 amino acids. Trimming took off 5 bases at V and 10 bases at J, with 12 bases between the two ends. CDR1 is GTSNPN and CDR2 is SVGIG in the germline V gene (reference sequence). CDR3 sequence (DNA): TGTGCCTGGTCGCCACCCAGGTCACCCCTCCACTTT. Translated: CAWSPPRSPLHF.

V is TRBV27 and J is TRBJ1-1, with D hard to call. Deletions cut 4 bases from V and 0 bases from J, with 9 bases between. The CDR3 has 14 residues. Germline V gene lookup returns CDR1 MNHEY and CDR2 SMNVEV (reference sequence). As DNA, the CDR3 is TGTGCCAGCAGTTATCGAGGTTTGAACACTGAAGCTTTCTTT. This encodes CASSYRGLNTEAFF.

V usage is TRBV5-1 and J usage is TRBJ2-1, with TRBD2 as a possible D gene (5 bases). The V end lost 0 bases, the J end lost 2 bases, and 9 bases lay between the germline ends. Germline values: CDR1 SGHRS, CDR2 YFSETQ. This CDR3 is 15 amino acids long. The CDR3 loop is CASSLVGDPYNEQFF. As DNA, the CDR3 is TGCGCCAGCAGCTTGGTGGGAGATCCCTACAATGAGCAGTTCTTC.